Shown below are 6 T cell receptor beta chains from a single sample sequenced in a study of T cell repertoires in cytomegalovirus infection. One entry per CDR3 protein, called by TCRdb with MiXCR from the reads. Of about 97,000 distinct CDR3 sequences in the sample, about 15% were seen once. The sequenced sample was PBMCs. The receptors originated from a human donor in good health (CMV status not recorded). Some clones in this sample may be carry-over from other donors' samples.

V and J are TRBV5-6 and TRBJ1-2; 9 nucleotides align to TRBD1. Looked up from germline, CDR1 is SGHDT and CDR2 is YYEEEE. The J segment lost 4 bases and the V segment lost 0 bases, leaving 7 bases of the junction unmatched. CDR3 length equals 16 residues. The CDR3 sequence: CASSLGPGTGPYGYTF. CDR3 nucleotides: TGTGCCAGCAGCTTGGGCCCCGGGACAGGGCCCTATGGCTACACCTTC.

This clonotype was seen repeatedly, ten times or more. V usage is TRBV7-3 and J usage is TRBJ1-4, with D possibly matching TRBD1 (5 bases). The ends were cut back, 5 bases at V and 0 bases at J, with 7 bases in the middle. Looked up from germline, CDR1 is SGHTA and CDR2 is FQGTGA. This CDR3 has 14 residues. CDR3 nucleotides: TGTGCCAGCAGCCCAGGGTCAACTAATGAAAAACTGTTTTTT. Its translation: CASSPGSTNEKLFF.

The chain is built from TRBV7-3 and TRBJ2-2; 11 bases line up with TRBD2. The germline gives CDR1 SGHTA, CDR2 FQGTGA. V dropped 5 bases and J dropped 1; count of bases not matched to a gene: 3. The CDR3 runs to 16 residues. Here the CDR3 DNA reads TGTGCCAGCAGCACCGGGACTAGCGGGAACACCGGGGAGCTGTTTTTT. It yields the protein CASSTGTSGNTGELFF.

This clonotype was seen at least ten times. The chain couples TRBV28 to TRBJ1-6; a weak D match, TRBD1 (6 bases). Trimming shortened V by 6 bases and J by 7 bases, and 13 bases separated the two germline ends. CDR3 length: 14 amino acids. Germline V lookup: CDR1 MDHEN, CDR2 SYDVKM. As DNA, the CDR3 is TGTGCCAGCAGCGGTGAGGGGGGCAATTCACCCCTCCACTTT. It specifies CASSGEGGNSPLHF.

Written as DNA, the CDR3 is TGCAGTGCGGGCAACAGTCTATATAGCAATCAGCCCCAGCATTTT. The encoded protein is CSAGNSLYSNQPQHF. The V and J genes are TRBV20-1 and TRBJ1-5; no definite D call. In germline, CDR1 is DFQATT, CDR2 SNEGSKA (reference sequence). The CDR3 has 15 residues. V was pared by 6 bases and J by 0 bases, with 15 bases between.

This clonotype occurred many times. V is TRBV6-1 and J is TRBJ1-2; 8 nucleotides line up with TRBD1. Germline CDR1 MNHNS, CDR2 SASEGT. Unmatched junction bases numbered 11, after V lost 6 bases and J lost 8 bases. The CDR3 covers 14 residues. CDR3 residues: CASRRTSDREGYTF. For the CDR3, the DNA is TGTGCCAGCAGACGGACGTCGGACAGGGAGGGCTACACCTTC.